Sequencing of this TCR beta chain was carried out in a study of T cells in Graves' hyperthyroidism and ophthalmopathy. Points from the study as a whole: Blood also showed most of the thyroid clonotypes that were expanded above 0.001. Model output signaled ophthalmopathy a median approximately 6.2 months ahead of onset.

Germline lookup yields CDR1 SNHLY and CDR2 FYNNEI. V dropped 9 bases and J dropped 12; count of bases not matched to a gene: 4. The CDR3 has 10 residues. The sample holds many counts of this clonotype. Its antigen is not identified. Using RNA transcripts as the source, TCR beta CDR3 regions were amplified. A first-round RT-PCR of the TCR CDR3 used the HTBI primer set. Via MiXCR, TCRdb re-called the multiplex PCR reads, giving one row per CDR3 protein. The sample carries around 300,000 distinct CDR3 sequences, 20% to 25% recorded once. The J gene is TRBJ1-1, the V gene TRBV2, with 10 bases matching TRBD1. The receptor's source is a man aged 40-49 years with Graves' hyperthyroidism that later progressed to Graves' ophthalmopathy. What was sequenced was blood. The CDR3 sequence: CARGTGVTFF. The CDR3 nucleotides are TGTGCCAGGGGGACAGGGGTGACTTTCTTT. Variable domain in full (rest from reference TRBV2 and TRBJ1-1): EPEVTQTPSHQVTQMGQEVILRCVPISNHLYFYWYRQILGQKVEFLVSFYNNEISEKSEIFDDQFSVERPDGSNFTLKIRSTKLEDSAMYFCARGTGVTFFGQGTRLTVV.